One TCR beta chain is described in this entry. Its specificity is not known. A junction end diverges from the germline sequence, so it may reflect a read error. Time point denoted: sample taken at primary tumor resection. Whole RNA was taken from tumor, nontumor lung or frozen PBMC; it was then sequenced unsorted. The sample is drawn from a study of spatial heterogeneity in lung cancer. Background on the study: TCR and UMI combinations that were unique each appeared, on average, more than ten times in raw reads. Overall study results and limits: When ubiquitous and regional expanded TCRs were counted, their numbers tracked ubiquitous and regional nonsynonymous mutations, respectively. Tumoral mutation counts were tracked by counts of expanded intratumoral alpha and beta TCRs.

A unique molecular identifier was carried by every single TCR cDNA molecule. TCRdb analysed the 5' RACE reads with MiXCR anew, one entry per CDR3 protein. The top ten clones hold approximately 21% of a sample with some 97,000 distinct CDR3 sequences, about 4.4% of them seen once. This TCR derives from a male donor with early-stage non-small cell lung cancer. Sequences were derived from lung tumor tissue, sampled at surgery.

The CDR3 sequence: CAWDEDHNQGTQYF. The CDR3 DNA is TGTGCCTGGGACGAGGATCACAACCAAGGGACCCAGTACTTC. V gene TRBV30 combines with J gene TRBJ2-5; D remains unclear. CDR1 GTSNPN and CDR2 SVGIG come from the germline V gene (reference sequence). The CDR3 covers 14 residues.